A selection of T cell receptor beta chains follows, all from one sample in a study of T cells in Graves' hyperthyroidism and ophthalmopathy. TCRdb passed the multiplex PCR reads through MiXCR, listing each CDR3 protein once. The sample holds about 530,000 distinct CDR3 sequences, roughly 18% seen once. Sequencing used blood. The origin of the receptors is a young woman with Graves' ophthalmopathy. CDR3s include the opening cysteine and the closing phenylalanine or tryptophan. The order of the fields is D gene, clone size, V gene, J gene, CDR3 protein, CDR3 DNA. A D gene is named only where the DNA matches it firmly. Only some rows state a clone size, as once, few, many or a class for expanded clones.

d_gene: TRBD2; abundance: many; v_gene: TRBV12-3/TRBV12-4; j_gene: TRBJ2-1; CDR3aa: CASSLGISGGGSYNEQFF; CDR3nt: TGTGCCAGCAGTTTAGGCATAAGCGGGGGGGGCTCCTACAATGAGCAGTTCTTC
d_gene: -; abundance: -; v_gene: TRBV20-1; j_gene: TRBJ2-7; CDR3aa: CSARDADSPYEQYF; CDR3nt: TGCAGTGCTAGAGATGCGGACTCCCCCTACGAGCAGTACTTC
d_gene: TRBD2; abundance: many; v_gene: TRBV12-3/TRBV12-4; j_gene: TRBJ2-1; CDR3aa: CASSVSGTSNEQFF; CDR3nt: TGTGCCAGCAGTGTCTCCGGGACTAGCAATGAGCAGTTCTTC
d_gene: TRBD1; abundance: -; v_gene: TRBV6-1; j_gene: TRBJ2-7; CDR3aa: CASSGGQGASYEQYF; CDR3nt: TGTGCCAGCAGTGGCGGACAGGGGGCTTCCTACGAGCAGTACTTC
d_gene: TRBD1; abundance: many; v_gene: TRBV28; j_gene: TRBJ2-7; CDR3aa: CASSPDRVSHEQYF; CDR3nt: TGTGCCAGCAGCCCTGACAGGGTTTCGCACGAGCAGTACTTC
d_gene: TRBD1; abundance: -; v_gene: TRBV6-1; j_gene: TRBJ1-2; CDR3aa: CASMGLGGGRGYGYTF; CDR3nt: TGTGCCAGCATGGGTCTTGGAGGGGGCCGAGGCTATGGCTACACCTTC
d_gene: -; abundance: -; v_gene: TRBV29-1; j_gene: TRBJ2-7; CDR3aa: CSVETTTYEQYF; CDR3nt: TGCAGCGTTGAAACTACTACCTACGAGCAGTACTTC
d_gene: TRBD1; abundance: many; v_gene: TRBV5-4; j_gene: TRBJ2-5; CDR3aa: CASSGGDRGSETQYF; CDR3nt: TGTGCCAGCAGCGGAGGGGACAGGGGTTCCGAGACCCAGTACTTC
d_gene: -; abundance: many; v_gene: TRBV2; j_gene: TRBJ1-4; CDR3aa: CASSELGSTNEKLFF; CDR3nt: TGTGCCAGCAGTGAACTTGGTTCAACTAATGAAAAACTGTTTTTT
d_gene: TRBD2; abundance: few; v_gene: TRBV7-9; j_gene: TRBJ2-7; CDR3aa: CASTGTSGNEQYF; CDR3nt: TGTGCCAGCACCGGGACTAGCGGGAACGAGCAGTACTTC
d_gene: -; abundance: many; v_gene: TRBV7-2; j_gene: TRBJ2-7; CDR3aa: CASSHEVGIRQYF; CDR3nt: TGTGCCAGCAGCCACGAAGTGGGGATACGGCAGTACTTC
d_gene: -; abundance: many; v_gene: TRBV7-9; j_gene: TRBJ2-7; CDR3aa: CASSSPAGVRYEQYF; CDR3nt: TGTGCCAGCAGCTCCCCTGCAGGGGTTCGATACGAGCAGTACTTC
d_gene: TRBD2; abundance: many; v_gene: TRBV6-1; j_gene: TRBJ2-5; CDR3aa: CASSELAGGTETQYF; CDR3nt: TGTGCCAGCAGTGAGTTAGCGGGAGGTACGGAGACCCAGTACTTC
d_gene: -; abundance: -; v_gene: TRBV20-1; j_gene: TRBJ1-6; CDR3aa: CSARAGFGNSPLHF; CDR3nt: TGCAGTGCTAGAGCCGGGTTTGGTAATTCACCCCTCCACTTT
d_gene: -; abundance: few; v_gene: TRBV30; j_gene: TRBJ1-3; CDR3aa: CASGMVAENTIYF; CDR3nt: TGTGCCTCCGGAATGGTGGCCGAAAACACCATATATTTT
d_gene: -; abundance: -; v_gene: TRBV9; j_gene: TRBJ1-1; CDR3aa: CASSVGGGTEAYF; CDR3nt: -
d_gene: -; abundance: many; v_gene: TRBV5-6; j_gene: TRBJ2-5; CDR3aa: CASSWRTEETQYF; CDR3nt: TGTGCCAGCAGCTGGCGAACGGAAGAGACCCAGTACTTC
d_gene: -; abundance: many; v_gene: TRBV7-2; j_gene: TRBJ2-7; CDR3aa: CASSWDWQSSYEQYF; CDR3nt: TGTGCCAGCAGCTGGGACTGGCAAAGCTCCTACGAGCAGTACTTC
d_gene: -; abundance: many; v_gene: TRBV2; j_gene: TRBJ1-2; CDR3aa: CASSETGQYGYTF; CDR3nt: TGTGCCAGCAGTGAGACAGGCCAATATGGCTACACCTTC
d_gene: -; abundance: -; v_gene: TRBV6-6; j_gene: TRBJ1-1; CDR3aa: CASSYSVSGLQEAFF; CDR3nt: TGTGCCAGCAGTTACTCCGTTTCGGGACTCCAGGAAGCTTTCTTT
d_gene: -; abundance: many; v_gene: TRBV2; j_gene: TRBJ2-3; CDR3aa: CASSEGQGRRDTQYF; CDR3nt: TGTGCCAGCAGTGAAGGGCAGGGTAGGAGGGATACGCAGTATTTT
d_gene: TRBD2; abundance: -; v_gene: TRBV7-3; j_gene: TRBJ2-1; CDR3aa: CASSLPSSGGANNEQFF; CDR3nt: TGTGCCAGCAGCTTGCCATCTAGCGGGGGGGCTAACAATGAGCAGTTCTTC
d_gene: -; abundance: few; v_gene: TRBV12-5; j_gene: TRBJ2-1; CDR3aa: CASGLFSRGPGAPPGSRFF; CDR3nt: TGTGCTAGTGGTTTGTTCTCCAGAGGGCCAGGGGCCCCGCCGGGTTCTCGGTTCTTC
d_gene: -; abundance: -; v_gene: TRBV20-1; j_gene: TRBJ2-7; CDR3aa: CSVIQSSYEQYF; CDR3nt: TGCAGTGTCATACAGAGCTCCTACGAGCAGTACTTC
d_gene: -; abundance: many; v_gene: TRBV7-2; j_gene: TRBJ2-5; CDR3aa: CASSLHRPGMGETQYF; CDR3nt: TGTGCCAGCAGCCTACACCGGCCGGGGATGGGGGAGACCCAGTACTTC
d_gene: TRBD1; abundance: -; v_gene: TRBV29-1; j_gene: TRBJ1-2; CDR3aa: CSVDGQGKSGYTF; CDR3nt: TGCAGCGTTGATGGACAGGGGAAAAGTGGCTACACCTTC
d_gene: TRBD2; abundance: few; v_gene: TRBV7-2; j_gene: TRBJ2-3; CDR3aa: CASSSGTSPWADTQYF; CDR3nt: TGTGCCAGCAGCTCCGGGACTAGCCCTTGGGCAGATACGCAGTATTTT
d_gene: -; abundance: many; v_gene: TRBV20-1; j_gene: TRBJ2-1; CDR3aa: CSARDEVGGPGQFF; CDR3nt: TGCAGTGCTAGAGATGAGGTCGGGGGGCCAGGGCAGTTCTTC
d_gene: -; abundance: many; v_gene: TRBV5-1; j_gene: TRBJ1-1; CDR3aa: CASSLTAGNTEAFF; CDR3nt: TGCGCCAGCAGCTTGACGGCAGGGAACACTGAAGCTTTCTTT
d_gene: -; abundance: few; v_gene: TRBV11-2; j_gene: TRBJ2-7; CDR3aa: CATGSGAGYEQYF; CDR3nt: TGTGCCACAGGTTCGGGGGCAGGCTACGAGCAGTACTTC
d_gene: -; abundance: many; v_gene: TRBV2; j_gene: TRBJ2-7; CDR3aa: CASSEALGEQYF; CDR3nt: TGTGCCAGCAGTGAAGCGCTTGGGGAGCAGTACTTC
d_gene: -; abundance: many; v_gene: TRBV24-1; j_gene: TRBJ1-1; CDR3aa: CATSDSGGALGTEAFF; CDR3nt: TGTGCCACCAGTGATTCTGGCGGGGCGCTGGGCACTGAAGCTTTCTTT
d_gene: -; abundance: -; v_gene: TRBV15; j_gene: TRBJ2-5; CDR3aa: CATSRDAGIVETQYF; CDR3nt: TGTGCCACCAGCAGAGATGCGGGAATTGTCGAGACCCAGTACTTC
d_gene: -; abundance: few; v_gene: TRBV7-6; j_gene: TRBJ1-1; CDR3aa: CASSLISGDEAFF; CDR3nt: TGTGCCAGCAGCTTAATATCAGGAGACGAAGCTTTCTTT
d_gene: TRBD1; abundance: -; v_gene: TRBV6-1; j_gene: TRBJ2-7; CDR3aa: CASAIRDRGNEQYF; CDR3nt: TGTGCCAGCGCTATCCGGGACAGGGGGAACGAGCAGTACTTC
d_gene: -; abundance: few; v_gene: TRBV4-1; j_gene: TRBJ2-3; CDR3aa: CASSQDRGDGRASTDTQYF; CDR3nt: TGCGCCAGCAGCCAAGATAGGGGGGATGGCAGGGCCAGCACAGATACGCAGTATTTT
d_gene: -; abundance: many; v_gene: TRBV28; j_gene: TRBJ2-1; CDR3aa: CASSSPRRDGPTNEQFF; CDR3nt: TGTGCCAGCAGTTCACCCAGGCGGGACGGCCCCACAAATGAGCAGTTCTTC
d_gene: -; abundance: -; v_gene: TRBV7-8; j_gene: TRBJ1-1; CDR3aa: CASSSAARGTEAFF; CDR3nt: TGTGCCAGCAGCTCAGCGGCTCGCGGGACTGAAGCTTTCTTT
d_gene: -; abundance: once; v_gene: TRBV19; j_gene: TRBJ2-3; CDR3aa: CASTTQPGTDTQYF; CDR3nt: TGTGCCAGTACAACCCAACCCGGCACAGATACGCAGTATTTT
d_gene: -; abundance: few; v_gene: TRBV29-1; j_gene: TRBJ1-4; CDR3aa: CSAQEGSGEKLFF; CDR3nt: TGCAGCGCCCAGGAGGGGTCGGGAGAAAAACTGTTTTTT
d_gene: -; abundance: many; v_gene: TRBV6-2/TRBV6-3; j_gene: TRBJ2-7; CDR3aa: CASSAKYGISGYEQYF; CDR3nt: TGTGCCAGCAGCGCTAAGTACGGGATCTCAGGCTACGAGCAGTACTTC
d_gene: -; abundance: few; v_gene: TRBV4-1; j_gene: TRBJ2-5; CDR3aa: CASSQTGSETQYF; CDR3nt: TGCGCCAGCAGCCAAACAGGGTCAGAGACCCAGTACTTC
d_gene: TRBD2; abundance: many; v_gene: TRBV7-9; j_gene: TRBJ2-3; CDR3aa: CASSLPGLAGSTDTQYF; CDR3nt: TGTGCCAGCAGCTTACCGGGACTAGCGGGGAGCACAGATACGCAGTATTTT
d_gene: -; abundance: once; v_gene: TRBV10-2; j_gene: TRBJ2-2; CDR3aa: CASSDTGNTGELFF; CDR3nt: TGCGCCAGCAGTGACACTGGGAACACCGGGGAGCTGTTTTTT
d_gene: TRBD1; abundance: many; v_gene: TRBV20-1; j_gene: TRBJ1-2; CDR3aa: CSARAQGASHGYTF; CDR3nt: TGCAGTGCTAGAGCACAGGGGGCCTCGCATGGCTACACCTTC
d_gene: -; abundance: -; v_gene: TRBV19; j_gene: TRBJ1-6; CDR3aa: CASTEGTQHSPLHF; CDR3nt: TGTGCCAGTACCGAGGGGACGCAGCATTCACCCCTCCACTTT
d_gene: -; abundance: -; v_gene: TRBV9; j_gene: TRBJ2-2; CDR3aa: CASSVVGSTGELFF; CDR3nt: TGTGCCAGCAGCGTAGTCGGGTCCACCGGGGAGCTGTTTTTT
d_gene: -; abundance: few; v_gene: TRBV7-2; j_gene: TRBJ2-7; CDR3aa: CASSPRQAYYEQYF; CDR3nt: TGTGCCAGCAGTCCCCGACAGGCCTACTACGAGCAGTACTTC
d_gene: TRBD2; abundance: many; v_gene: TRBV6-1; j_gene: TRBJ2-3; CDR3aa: CASSAQGALARGTDTQYF; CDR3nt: TGTGCCAGCAGTGCACAAGGCGCACTAGCGAGGGGCACAGATACGCAGTATTTT